The 5 T cell receptor beta chains given below trace back to one sample, sequenced in a study of cytomegalovirus exposure and HLA in healthy donors. A multiplex PCR was run with 60 Vbeta primers and 13 Jbeta primers. Only in-frame clones appear in the TCRdb table, and some are missing; sequencing was by immunoSEQ multiplex PCR. The data contain about 190,000 clones, more than 75% of them singletons. Sequenced: PBMCs. The receptors stem from a man aged 30 to 39 in good health and CMV-seronegative.

The chain employs TRBV11-1 and TRBJ1-1, with TRBD1 as a possible D gene (5 bases). This CDR3 region has 17 residues. CDR1 SGHAT and CDR2 FQDESV come from the germline V gene (reference sequence). V was pared by 1 base and J by 0 bases, with 15 bases between. CDR3 protein: CASSLEPSQGVNTEAFF. The CDR3 DNA reads as TGTGCCAGCAGCTTAGAACCCTCGCAGGGCGTGAACACTGAAGCTTTCTTT.

The chain employs TRBV28 and TRBJ1-5; D is perhaps TRBD1 (6 bases). Germline CDR1 reads MDHEN; CDR2 reads SYDVKM. CDR3 length: 12 amino acids. The V end was cut by 11 bases, the J end by 5 bases, with 13 bases between. The CDR3 DNA reads as TGTGCCGGGGGGAGGGGGTATCAGCCCCAGCATTTT. It specifies CAGGRGYQPQHF.

The chain recombines TRBV5-5 with TRBJ1-5; D is possibly TRBD1 (6 bases). This CDR3 comprises 14 residues. V lost 0 bases and J 7 bases, leaving 11 bases between the germline ends. The germline V gene has CDR1 SGHKS and CDR2 YYEKEE (reference sequence). DNA for the CDR3: TGTGCCAGCAGCTTGGCAGGGGCGAGACAGCCCCAGCATTTT. Translated, it gives CASSLAGARQPQHF.

CDR3 nucleotide sequence: TGCGCCAGCAGCCAAGATGCCGCTGGGGCAGTTCGCTACACCTTC. Translated: CASSQDAAGAVRYTF. The chain has TRBV4-1 and TRBJ1-2; D perhaps matches TRBD1 (5 bases). Germline CDR1 MGHRA, CDR2 YSYEKL. This CDR3 is built from 15 residues. V was shortened by 0 bases and J by 9 bases, with 17 bases between the two germline ends.

A single count supports this clone. The V and J genes are TRBV10-1 and TRBJ2-7; D might be TRBD1 (7 bases). Germline V gene data show CDR1 as WNHNN and CDR2 as SYGVQD (reference sequence). The CDR3 is made up of 16 amino acids. V shed 9 bases and J shed 0 bases, with 21 bases lying between them. The CDR3 DNA follows: TGCGCCAGATCTAGCGACAGGGCTTCTTTCTCCTACGAGCAGTACTTC. It specifies CARSSDRASFSYEQYF.